The 22 T cell receptor beta chains below come from one sample, sequenced in a study of regulatory T cells in long-lasting Graves disease. CDR3 regions were amplified by Arm-PCR using iRepertoire HTBI primers to build TCR beta libraries. TCRdb re-called the multiplex PCR reads through MiXCR, storing one row per CDR3 protein. This sample carries about 430,000 distinct CDR3 sequences, 20% to 25% of them seen once, and the ten largest clones take roughly an eighth. Time point noted: persistent/refractory GD, antithyroid drugs over 5 years with positive TRAb. Making the TCR library involved RNA that had been extracted from PBMCs. The source was peripheral blood mononuclear cells (PBMCs), collected when the disease was refractory, from a patient treated with antithyroid drugs. The source of these receptors is a female donor with Graves disease.

The chain joins TRBV6-5 to TRBJ2-7; 7 positions match TRBD1. The CDR3 totals 14 residues. The germline V gene encodes CDR1 MNHEY and CDR2 SVGAGI. V lost 4 bases, J lost 2 bases, and 5 bases stayed unmatched. This CDR3 is CASSSHRGAYEQYF. CDR3 coding DNA: TGTGCCAGCAGTTCACACAGGGGTGCCTACGAGCAGTACTTC.

This clonotype turned up a few times. J is TRBJ1-6 and V is TRBV7-9, with D unresolved. CDR3 length: 13 amino acids. The V and J ends lost 3 bases and 7 bases respectively, with 7 bases between them. Germline lookup yields CDR1 SEHNR and CDR2 FQNEAQ (reference sequence). The CDR3 here is CASSLQDNSPLHF. The DNA of the CDR3 is TGTGCCAGCAGCTTGCAGGACAATTCACCCCTCCACTTT.

This clonotype was detected many times. This chain links TRBV28 with TRBJ2-5; 7 bases agree with TRBD1. Per the germline V gene, CDR1 is MDHEN and CDR2 is SYDVKM. The V gene end was trimmed by 8 bases and the J gene end by 1 base; junction bases not matched to a gene: 7. There are 14 residues in the CDR3. Written as DNA, the CDR3 is TGTGCCAGCGGCCCACAGGGGCCCCAAGAGACCCAGTACTTC. As protein: CASGPQGPQETQYF.

This clonotype was found a few times. The CDR3 loop is CASSLLTNTGELFF. The CDR3 coding sequence is TGCGCCAGCAGCTTGCTAACGAACACCGGGGAGCTGTTTTTT. The chain links TRBV5-1 to TRBJ2-2; D not certain. CDR3 length: 14 amino acids. The germline V and J ends were trimmed by 1 base and 0 bases, with 4 bases remaining between them. Per the germline V gene, CDR1 is SGHRS and CDR2 is YFSETQ.

This clonotype has at least ten counts. V usage is TRBV30 and J usage is TRBJ2-7; 13 nucleotides line up with TRBD2. CDR3 length: 14 amino acids. CDR1 and CDR2 from the germline V gene are GTSNPN and SVGIG (reference sequence). The V segment lost 5 bases and the J segment 4 bases; nucleotides outside the gene matches: 5. Here the CDR3 reads CAWDGLAGVYEQYF. CDR3 in DNA: TGTGCCTGGGACGGACTAGCGGGAGTTTACGAGCAGTACTTC.

This clonotype was seen at least ten times. This chain joins TRBV28 and TRBJ1-2; D might be TRBD1 (5 bases). From germline, CDR1 is MDHEN and CDR2 SYDVKM. This CDR3 comprises 13 residues. V was trimmed by 10 bases and J by 1 base, leaving 13 bases between them. The CDR3 loop reads CATWDRYNYGYTF. In nucleotides, the CDR3 is TGTGCCACCTGGGACCGTTATAACTATGGCTACACCTTC.

The chain combines TRBV28 with TRBJ2-1, with D unresolved. Germline-derived CDR1 and CDR2 are MDHEN and SYDVKM. The V and J ends lost 3 bases and 9 bases respectively, with 6 bases between them. The CDR3 is 11 amino acids. CDR3 amino acids: CASSLMSEQFF. In DNA form, the CDR3 reads TGTGCCAGCAGTTTGATGAGTGAGCAGTTCTTC.

This clonotype has only one observation. The chain recombines TRBV14 with TRBJ2-6, with 10 nucleotides matching TRBD1. Trimming at V came to 4 bases and at J to 2 bases, leaving 8 bases not matched to a gene. Germline CDR1 is SGHDN and CDR2 is FVKESK. This CDR3 contains 18 residues. The DNA for the CDR3 is TGTGCCAGCAGCCCGCCGGGGACAGGGGATACTGGGGCCAACGTCCTGACTTTC. Its protein product is CASSPPGTGDTGANVLTF. The variable domain in full, completed from reference TRBV14 and TRBJ2-6, reads EAGVTQFPSHSVIEKGQTVTLRCDPISGHDNLYWYRRVMGKEIKFLLHFVKESKQDESGMPNNRFLAERTGGTYSTLKVQPAELEDSGVYFCASSPPGTGDTGANVLTFGAGSRLTVL.

The gene calls are TRBV20-1 and TRBJ2-7; D is undetermined. Per the germline V gene, CDR1 is DFQATT and CDR2 is SNEGSKA (reference sequence). V was cut by 0 bases and J by 1 base, with 16 bases left in between. The CDR3 is 16 residues long. CDR3 sequence (DNA): TGCAGTGCTAGAGATAGGGCGGAAGCTCGATCCTACGAGCAGTACTTC. Translated, it gives CSARDRAEARSYEQYF.

This clonotype came up many times. The chain joins TRBV10-3 to TRBJ1-5; 7 bases match TRBD1. Germline V lookup: CDR1 ENHRY, CDR2 SYGVKD. The CDR3 contains 15 residues. Trimming took 6 bases from V and 5 from J; bases not matched to a gene: 10. The CDR3 nucleotides read TGTGCCATCAGACCAGGACAGGACACCGATCAGCCCCAGCATTTT. Translated: CAIRPGQDTDQPQHF.

Ten or more counts support this clonotype. The chain joins TRBV28 to TRBJ1-1, with 8 bases lining up with TRBD1. The germline V gene has CDR1 MDHEN and CDR2 SYDVKM. Trimming removed 8 bases from V and 3 bases from J; junction bases left unmatched: 11. There are 15 residues in the CDR3. The CDR3 spells CASSYWDRRDTEAFF. DNA of the CDR3: TGTGCCAGCTCGTACTGGGACAGGAGGGACACTGAAGCTTTCTTT.

This clonotype was picked up many times. This chain connects TRBV2 to TRBJ1-1; a possible D gene is TRBD1 (6 bases). Germline CDR1 reads SNHLY; CDR2 reads FYNNEI. Trimming pared 2 bases from V and 4 bases from J, leaving 17 bases between. CDR3 length equals 16 residues. CDR3 sequence: CASSERGGGGVTEAFF. DNA for the CDR3: TGTGCCAGCAGTGAAAGGGGCGGAGGGGGGGTCACTGAAGCTTTCTTT.

At least ten counts were recorded for this clonotype. The V call is TRBV5-1, the J call TRBJ1-1; D call uncertain. The CDR3 is 14 amino acids. The germline V gene encodes CDR1 SGHRS and CDR2 YFSETQ. Trimming left V 4 bases short and J 1 base short, with 11 bases between. CDR3 residues: CASSTGRGNTEAFF. The CDR3 nucleotides read TGCGCCAGCAGCACCGGACGGGGGAACACTGAAGCTTTCTTT.

This clonotype was counted between two and nine times. The chain recombines TRBV4-1 with TRBJ1-1; D ambiguous. The CDR3 spans 15 residues. From germline, CDR1 is MGHRA and CDR2 YSYEKL. The V end lost 0 bases, the J end lost 5 bases, and 13 bases lay between the germline ends. The CDR3 DNA reads TGCGCCAGCAGCCAAGATGGCTTTGCCACTACTGAAGCTTTCTTT. As protein: CASSQDGFATTEAFF.

This rearrangement joins TRBV11-1 to TRBJ1-4; no reliable D call. CDR3 length: 13 residues. Germline V gene lookup returns CDR1 SGHAT and CDR2 FQDESV (reference sequence). Between the trimmed V and J ends, which lost 5 bases and 7 bases, there was a span of 11 bases. The CDR3 nucleotides read TGTGCCAGCAGCCAACACGTCGGTGAAAAACTGTTTTTT. Protein sequence: CASSQHVGEKLFF.

This clonotype was recorded at least ten times. The rearrangement links TRBV20-1 to TRBJ2-5, with D perhaps matching TRBD2 (7 bases). This CDR3 spans 13 amino acids. The V gene's germline CDR1 is DFQATT and CDR2 SNEGSKA (reference sequence). The V and J ends lost 6 bases and 2 bases respectively, with 13 bases between them. CDR3 nucleotide sequence: TGCAGTGCGACCGGGGGGCTACAAGAGACCCAGTACTTC. Translated, it gives CSATGGLQETQYF.

This clonotype showed up many times. CDR3 bases: TGCAGTGCTAGAGATGGGGGGAAAGAGACCCAGTACTTC. It is translated as CSARDGGKETQYF. The chain recombines TRBV20-1 with TRBJ2-5; D is perhaps TRBD2 (6 bases). Germline V lookup: CDR1 DFQATT, CDR2 SNEGSKA (reference sequence). V lost 0 bases and J 3 bases, leaving 8 bases between the germline ends. This CDR3 has 13 amino acids.

This clonotype has more than one count but fewer than ten. V is TRBV10-3 and J is TRBJ2-7; tentatively, D is TRBD1 or TRBD2 (6 bases each). The CDR3 is 15 amino acids. The V end lost 0 bases, the J end lost 2 bases, and 11 bases lay between the germline ends. Germline CDR1 and CDR2: ENHRY and SYGVKD. The CDR3 is CAISESLGGTYEQYF. CDR3 nucleotide sequence: TGTGCCATCAGTGAGTCGCTGGGGGGCACCTACGAGCAGTACTTC.

This clonotype has at least ten counts. V and J are TRBV7-8 and TRBJ2-7; TRBD1 matches 8 bases. J was trimmed by 3 bases and V by 2 bases; bases with no gene match: 9. CDR3 length: 16 amino acids. Germline V gene sequence: CDR1 SGHVS, CDR2 FQNEAQ. In nucleotides, the CDR3 is TGTGCCAGCAGCTTACACCGGGACAGGCGGGTCTACGAGCAGTACTTC. Translating it yields CASSLHRDRRVYEQYF. Full variable domain (remainder filled in from reference TRBV7-8 and TRBJ2-7): GAGVSQSPRYKVAKRGQDVALRCDPISGHVSLFWYQQALGQGPEFLTYFQNEAQLDKSGLPSDRFFAERPEGSVSTLKIQRTQQEDSAVYLCASSLHRDRRVYEQYFGPGTRLTVT.

The chain is built from TRBV3-1 and TRBJ1-5; D uncertain. The CDR3 loop spans 16 amino acids. V was cut by 0 bases and J by 0 bases, with 9 bases left in between. Germline assignment: CDR1 LGHDT and CDR2 YNNKEL (reference sequence). DNA for the CDR3: TGTGCCAGCAGCCAAGATTCGGCGTATAGCAATCAGCCCCAGCATTTT. Its translation: CASSQDSAYSNQPQHF.

In this sample, this clonotype turned up many times. The chain couples TRBV7-2 to TRBJ2-2; D is unresolved. The V and J ends lost 4 bases and 5 bases respectively, with 14 bases between them. The CDR3 sequence is 15 residues long. Germline V gene sequence: CDR1 SGHTA, CDR2 FQGNSA. The CDR3 spells CASSWRRPGTGELFF. CDR3 nucleotides: TGTGCCAGCAGCTGGCGCCGTCCGGGTACCGGGGAGCTGTTTTTT.

The rearrangement joins TRBV5-1 to TRBJ2-5, with D perhaps matching TRBD1 (6 bases). Germline CDR1 is SGHRS and CDR2 is YFSETQ. The germline V and J ends were trimmed by 0 bases and 4 bases, with 13 bases remaining between them. The CDR3 runs to 15 residues. The CDR3 reads CASSLDRDMGETQYF. DNA of the CDR3: TGCGCCAGCAGCTTGGACCGGGACATGGGAGAGACCCAGTACTTC.